These 7 T cell receptor beta chains originate from one sample sequenced in a study of siplizumab effects on memory and regulatory T cells (dated by TCRdb to about 2019). Receptor amplification or capture employed the immunoSEQ multiplex PCR assay. Not all clones reach the TCRdb copy of this immuneACCESS table, which keeps in-frame sequences only. Checked studies attribute under half of the gap to unresolved V genes and leave the rest unexplained. This sample lists over 85,000 clones; approximately 92% were detected once. The ten largest clonotypes hold 1% to 1.5% of the sample. The sequencing sample was made of CD4+ T cells sorted from blood. Every receptor here comes from a human donor in good health.

About this clone: Other DNA sequences of this sample code for an identical CDR3. This chain uses TRBV5-1 with TRBJ1-2; perhaps TRBD1 as D (5 bases). Germline V gene lookup returns CDR1 SGHRS and CDR2 YFSETQ. The CDR3 extends over 16 amino acids. V dropped 4 bases and J dropped 0 bases, with 16 bases sitting between them. For the CDR3, the DNA is TGCGCCAGCAGCCCGGGGGGACGGAAATCTAACTATGGCTACACCTTC. Its translation: CASSPGGRKSNYGYTF.

As to this clone: This same CDR3 is encoded by further DNA sequences in the sample. The chain is built from TRBV7-6 and TRBJ1-4, with no clear D. The CDR3 totals 14 residues. Germline-derived CDR1 and CDR2 are SGHVS and FNYEAQ. V lost 3 bases to trimming and J lost 0 bases, with 5 bases between them. CDR3 nucleotides: TGTGCCAGCAGCTTCTCTGCAACTAATGAAAAACTGTTTTTT. Protein sequence: CASSFSATNEKLFF. The complete variable domain, with remaining parts taken from reference TRBV7-6 and TRBJ1-4, reads GAGVSQSPRYKVTKRGQDVALRCDPISGHVSLYWYRQALGQGPEFLTYFNYEAQQDKSGLPNDRFSAERPEGSISTLTIQRTEQRDSAMYRCASSFSATNEKLFFGSGTQLSVL.

This chain connects TRBV2 to TRBJ1-6; D is uncertain. V was pared by 9 bases and J by 0 bases, with 12 bases between. The CDR3 has 15 residues. Per germline, CDR1 SNHLY and CDR2 FYNNEI. The CDR3 DNA reads as TGTGCCAGTAATATGGGGAGCTCCTATAATTCACCCCTCCACTTT. The encoded protein is CASNMGSSYNSPLHF.

This rearrangement joins TRBV6-5 to TRBJ2-2; unclear D gene. V gave up 6 bases and J gave up 1 base, with 0 bases separating them. Germline V gives CDR1 MNHEY, CDR2 SVGAGI. The CDR3 covers 11 residues. The CDR3 DNA is TGTGCCAGCAGGAACACCGGGGAGCTGTTTTTT. This sequence encodes CASRNTGELFF.

The rearrangement joins TRBV5-1 to TRBJ2-2; TRBD2 aligns across 11 bases. This CDR3 is built from 16 residues. With V trimmed by 4 bases and J by 6 bases, 8 bases remained unmatched. Germline V lookup: CDR1 SGHRS, CDR2 YFSETQ. The CDR3 here is CASSLLAGVTAGELFF. For the CDR3, the DNA is TGCGCCAGCAGCCTACTAGCGGGAGTTACGGCCGGGGAGCTGTTTTTT. The variable domain in full, with the rest retrieved from reference TRBV5-1 and TRBJ2-2, is KAGVTQTPRYLIKTRGQQVTLSCSPISGHRSVSWYQQTPGQGLQFLFEYFSETQRNKGNFPGRFSGRQFSNSRSEMNVSTLELGDSALYLCASSLLAGVTAGELFFGEGSRLTVL.

The chain combines TRBV20-1 with TRBJ1-1; the D is unclear. This CDR3 has 11 residues. V was shortened by 3 bases and J by 8 bases, with 10 bases between the two germline ends. The germline V gene has CDR1 DFQATT and CDR2 SNEGSKA (reference sequence). The CDR3 loop reads CSASAGPEAFF. CDR3 coding DNA: TGCAGTGCTAGCGCTGGGCCCGAAGCTTTCTTT.

This chain links TRBV29-1 with TRBJ1-2, with 9 bases fitting TRBD1. The CDR3 spans 14 residues. J was trimmed by 3 bases and V by 6 bases; bases with no gene match: 8. CDR1 and CDR2 from the germline V gene are SQVTM and ANQGSEA. The CDR3 reads CSVTPGQGYYGYTF. The CDR3 DNA sequence: TGCAGCGTGACCCCGGGACAGGGATACTATGGCTACACCTTC.